The 27 T cell receptor beta chains reported below all come from one sample, sequenced in a study of blood T cell repertoires in COVID-19. The table came from immunoSEQ multiplex PCR; TCRdb's copy has only in-frame clones and leaves some out. The table shows more than 35,000 clones, with approximately 80% occurring only once. The sample taken for sequencing was peripheral blood. Source of these receptors: an elderly woman with acute or convalescent COVID-19.

The chain is built from TRBV2 and TRBJ2-5, with 7 bases lining up with TRBD2. Trimming removed 7 bases from V and 2 bases from J; junction bases left unmatched: 4. Looked up from germline, CDR1 is SNHLY and CDR2 is FYNNEI. The CDR3 extends over 13 amino acids. This chain's CDR3 is CASTGTTQETQYF. The DNA for the CDR3 is TGTGCCAGCACGGGGACTACTCAAGAGACCCAGTACTTC.

In this sample, this clone turned up once. The V gene is TRBV18, the J gene TRBJ2-7; TRBD1 is a possible D gene (5 bases). Trimming removed 2 bases at V and 5 bases at J, with 25 bases between. Germline lookup yields CDR1 KGHSH and CDR2 LQKENI. The length of the CDR3 is 18 residues. CDR3 DNA: TGTGCCAGCTCACCAAGGATCGTACGGGCCAGGGAACCAGACGAGCAGTACTTC. Its protein product is CASSPRIVRAREPDEQYF.

This clone was counted only a few times. The chain has TRBV5-1 and TRBJ1-1; a possible D gene is TRBD1 (5 bases). The V and J ends lost 5 bases and 1 base respectively, with 9 bases between them. The CDR3 consists of 13 residues. Germline CDR1 and CDR2: SGHRS and YFSETQ. The chain's CDR3 is CASRVGENTEAFF. The CDR3 nucleotides are TGCGCCAGCAGAGTAGGGGAGAACACTGAAGCTTTCTTT.

This clone was detected only once. The gene calls are TRBV12-3 or TRBV12-4 and TRBJ2-7; no clear D. V was clipped by 5 bases and J by 3 bases, with 8 bases between them. The CDR3 is made up of 12 amino acids. For the CDR3, the DNA is TGTGCCAGCAGTCGACTGAACTACGAGCAGTACTTC. This translates into CASSRLNYEQYF.

The V and J genes are TRBV5-1 and TRBJ1-4, with TRBD1 identical over 7 bases. V lost 4 bases to trimming and J lost 5 bases; unmatched junction nucleotides: 5. From germline, CDR1 is SGHRS and CDR2 YFSETQ. This CDR3 is 14 amino acids long. In DNA, the CDR3 is TGCGCCAGCAGCCGGGACAGTACGAATGAAAAACTGTTTTTT. This translates into CASSRDSTNEKLFF.

This chain links TRBV3-1 (or the pseudogene TRBV3-2) with TRBJ1-1; 9 bases are a match to TRBD1. CDR1 and CDR2 from the germline V gene are LGHDT and YNNKEL (reference sequence). This CDR3 has 14 amino acids. Trimming cost V 2 bases and J 10 bases; bases outside gene matches: 8. The CDR3 coding sequence is TGTGCCAGCAGCCAAACAAGGACAGGGGTGGGAGCTTTCTTT. Translation: CASSQTRTGVGAFF.

In DNA form, the CDR3 reads TGCAGCGTTGAAGTCGGGGGCACAGATACGCAGTATTTT. Translation: CSVEVGGTDTQYF. The rearrangement links TRBV29-1 to TRBJ2-3, with a possible D match to TRBD2 (5 bases). V was cut by 1 base and J by 1 base, with 6 bases left in between. This CDR3 has 13 residues. CDR1 and CDR2 from the germline V gene are SQVTM and ANQGSEA.

The chain links TRBV6-5 to TRBJ2-3; 11 nucleotides align to TRBD2. The germline V gene encodes CDR1 MNHEY and CDR2 SVGAGI. The CDR3 contains 14 residues. The V gene end was trimmed by 11 bases and the J gene end by 1 base; junction bases not matched to a gene: 5. The CDR3 DNA reads as TGTGCCGTCCAGACTAGCGGGGGCACAGATACGCAGTATTTT. Protein sequence: CAVQTSGGTDTQYF.

The genes are TRBV19 and TRBJ1-1; perhaps TRBD1 as D (5 bases). The CDR3 has 14 amino acids. CDR1 is LNHDA and CDR2 is SQIVND in the germline V gene (reference sequence). V was trimmed by 3 bases and J by 4 bases, leaving 12 bases between them. Written as DNA, the CDR3 is TGTGCCAGTAGTATGGGGGGAAGGGGCACTGAAGCTTTCTTT. Amino acid sequence: CASSMGGRGTEAFF.

V usage is TRBV5-8 and J usage is TRBJ1-1, with D unclear. The length of the CDR3 is 14 residues. The germline V gene has CDR1 SGHTS and CDR2 YDEGEE. Trimming stripped 0 bases from V and 3 bases from J, with 9 bases between. CDR3 nucleotides: TGTGCCAGCAGCTTGGCTGCGGGTCACACTGAAGCTTTCTTT. Its translation: CASSLAAGHTEAFF.

The chain employs TRBV2 and TRBJ2-5; 8 bases are a match to TRBD2. Germline CDR1 and CDR2: SNHLY and FYNNEI. The CDR3 totals 14 residues. The J segment lost 1 base and the V segment lost 6 bases, leaving 4 bases of the junction unmatched. CDR3: CASRSSGRQETQYF. The CDR3 DNA is TGTGCCAGCAGGTCTAGCGGGCGCCAAGAGACCCAGTACTTC.

This chain joins TRBV12-3 or TRBV12-4 and TRBJ1-2; D uncertain. The CDR3 totals 12 residues. V lost 5 bases and J lost 4, with 8 bases in between. CDR3 loop: CASSQLSYGYTF. CDR3 nucleotides: TGTGCCAGCAGTCAATTGAGCTATGGCTACACCTTC.

This chain uses TRBV28 with TRBJ2-3; D unclear. This CDR3 has 16 residues. Per the germline V gene, CDR1 is MDHEN and CDR2 is SYDVKM. V shed 1 base and J shed 0 bases, with 11 bases lying between them. The CDR3 DNA follows: TGTGCCAGCAGTTTATACCTAACCCGTAGCACAGATACGCAGTATTTT. Protein: CASSLYLTRSTDTQYF.

V gene TRBV28 combines with J gene TRBJ1-2, with D tentatively TRBD1 (5 bases). Germline V lookup: CDR1 MDHEN, CDR2 SYDVKM. V lost 5 bases and J 6 bases, leaving 22 bases between the germline ends. The CDR3 spans 16 residues. CDR3 nucleotide sequence: TGTGCCAGCAGTCTCATCAGCGGGGCCGAGCGGGATGGCTACACCTTC. Its translation: CASSLISGAERDGYTF.

This chain joins TRBV7-2 and TRBJ1-2, with TRBD1 matching 9 bases. Germline values: CDR1 SGHTA, CDR2 FQGNSA. CDR3 length: 14 residues. With V trimmed by 5 bases and J by 4 bases, 5 bases remained unmatched. CDR3 residues: CASSGDRESYGYTF. The CDR3 DNA is TGTGCCAGCAGCGGGGACAGGGAGTCCTATGGCTACACCTTC.

This chain's CDR3 is CSAGQNEQFF. The CDR3 bases are TGCAGTGCTGGGCAGAATGAGCAGTTCTTC. This chain links TRBV20-1 with TRBJ2-1, with D uncertain. CDR3 length: 10 amino acids. Trimming removed 5 bases at V and 7 bases at J, with 6 bases between. From germline, CDR1 is DFQATT and CDR2 SNEGSKA (reference sequence).

This rearrangement joins TRBV7-8 to TRBJ1-5; 9 nucleotides line up with TRBD1. Losses at the gene ends were 5 bases for V and 11 bases for J; bases not matched to a gene: 13. CDR1 and CDR2 (germline): SGHVS, FQNEAQ. The CDR3 runs to 15 residues. Written as DNA, the CDR3 is TGTGCCAGCAGCCAGGACAGGGGAAGTGTGAGGGCCCAGCATTTT. This codes for CASSQDRGSVRAQHF.

This clone has only one observation. This chain connects TRBV11-2 to TRBJ1-6; D not certain. The V gene lost 1 base and the J gene lost 7 bases, with 8 bases spanning the gap. The length of the CDR3 is 14 residues. Germline V gene lookup returns CDR1 SGHAT and CDR2 FQNNGV. CDR3 residues: CASSLGLRNSPLHF. In DNA form, the CDR3 reads TGTGCCAGCAGCTTAGGTCTCAGAAATTCACCCCTCCACTTT.

The chain joins TRBV2 to TRBJ1-6, with D perhaps matching TRBD1 (5 bases). Germline V gene sequence: CDR1 SNHLY, CDR2 FYNNEI. This CDR3 spans 13 amino acids. The V gene lost 6 bases and the J gene lost 10 bases, with 13 bases spanning the gap. The CDR3 DNA reads TGTGCCAGCAGGGGGGGAACGTCGTCACCCCTCCACTTT. Its protein is CASRGGTSSPLHF.

The CDR3 sequence: CASSGWTSGGSYEQYF. The CDR3 DNA follows: TGTGCCAGCAGTGGGTGGACTAGCGGAGGCTCCTACGAGCAGTACTTC. The V and J genes are TRBV2 and TRBJ2-7; 10 bases agree with TRBD2. Germline lookup yields CDR1 SNHLY and CDR2 FYNNEI. This CDR3 is 16 amino acids long. V dropped 4 bases and J dropped 0; count of bases not matched to a gene: 6.

There are a few counts of this clone. The rearrangement links TRBV7-3 to TRBJ1-1; 11 bases are a match to TRBD1. The CDR3 covers 15 residues. Per germline, CDR1 SGHTA and CDR2 FQGTGA. Trimming at V came to 9 bases and at J to 4 bases, leaving 10 bases not matched to a gene. CDR3 region: CARPGQGVLGTEAFF. In DNA form, the CDR3 reads TGTGCCAGACCGGGACAGGGGGTTTTGGGCACTGAAGCTTTCTTT.

The chain links TRBV11-2 to TRBJ2-3; 7 nucleotides match TRBD2. Germline trimming cut 5 bases from V and 1 base from J; bases unmatched to any gene: 6. CDR1 and CDR2 from the germline V gene are SGHAT and FQNNGV. CDR3 length equals 15 residues. CDR3 sequence reads: CASSRAGVGTDTQYF. Written as DNA, the CDR3 is TGTGCCAGCAGCCGGGCGGGGGTGGGCACAGATACGCAGTATTTT.

The V and J genes are TRBV4-2 and TRBJ2-2, with TRBD2 identical over 9 bases. After removal of 4 bases from V and 0 bases from J, the junction contained 6 bases not matched to a gene. Germline-derived CDR1 and CDR2 are LGHNA and YNFKEQ. CDR3 length: 17 amino acids. The CDR3 region is CASSLHVAGANTGELFF. DNA of the CDR3: TGTGCCAGCAGCCTTCACGTAGCGGGGGCGAACACCGGGGAGCTGTTTTTT.

The V call is TRBV7-9, the J call TRBJ1-6; perhaps TRBD1 as D (5 bases). V lost 3 bases and J 5 bases, leaving 14 bases between the germline ends. Germline V gene data show CDR1 as SEHNR and CDR2 as FQNEAQ (reference sequence). The CDR3 covers 16 residues. In DNA, the CDR3 is TGTGCCAGCAGCTTTGGGGCTGAGGTTGATAATTCACCCCTCCACTTT. Translating it yields CASSFGAEVDNSPLHF.

The V gene is TRBV11-2, the J gene TRBJ2-1, with 7 bases fitting TRBD1. V lost 6 bases, J lost 7 bases, and 9 bases stayed unmatched. The CDR3 is 14 amino acids. Germline CDR1 and CDR2: SGHAT and FQNNGV. CDR3 protein: CASSLRTGGNEQFF. The DNA of the CDR3 is TGTGCCAGCAGTCTACGGACAGGTGGGAATGAGCAGTTCTTC.

The V and J genes are TRBV12-5 and TRBJ2-4; a weak D match, TRBD1 (5 bases). Germline-derived CDR1 and CDR2 are LGHNT and FRNRAP. The CDR3 is 14 residues long. Trimming pared 1 base from V and 8 bases from J, leaving 12 bases between. The CDR3 loop reads CASGLEATGDIQYF. Here the CDR3 DNA reads TGTGCTAGTGGTTTGGAGGCTACAGGAGACATTCAGTACTTC. The variable domain in full, completed from reference TRBV12-5 and TRBJ2-4, reads DARVTQTPRHKVTEMGQEVTMRCQPILGHNTVFWYRQTMMQGLELLAYFRNRAPLDDSGMPKDRFSAEMPDATLATLKIQPSEPRDSAVYFCASGLEATGDIQYFGAGTRLSVL.

This clone was counted a few times. The J gene is TRBJ2-2, the V gene TRBV13; 7 bases match TRBD1. Unmatched junction bases numbered 11, after V lost 5 bases and J lost 5 bases. Germline V lookup: CDR1 PRHDT, CDR2 FYEKMQ (reference sequence). This CDR3 has 16 residues. In DNA form, the CDR3 reads TGTGCCAGCAGCCTCGAAGATGGCAGGGGGACCGGGGAGCTGTTTTTT. Protein product: CASSLEDGRGTGELFF.